This T cell receptor (beta chain) was found in a study of T-cell memory formation after mild COVID-19. This clonotype was counted between two and nine times. Its target is unknown. TCRdb called the 5' RACE reads again in MiXCR, with one record for every CDR3 protein. The sample contains hundreds of thousands of distinct CDR3 sequences, around 19% of which appear only once. Whole-study results and caveats: Among CD4+ contracting clones, most were CM and EM, and CD8+ ones EMRA. Balance between CD4 and CD8 was seen in clones contracting day 15 to 85, and a CD4+ lean was seen in later expanders.

In germline, CDR1 is KGHSH, CDR2 LQKENI. Trimming cost V 2 bases and J 3 bases, with 7 bases left between them. The CDR3 is 14 amino acids. This receptor was taken from a man aged 18 to 35 who had mild COVID-19 (a few samples of this study predate the infection). Cell type and time point are not known. The V gene is TRBV18, the J gene TRBJ2-2; D is ambiguous. The sample taken for sequencing was PBMCs or a T cell subset sorted from them (not recorded which). For the CDR3, the DNA is TGTGCCAGCTCACCAGGCACTTACACCGGGGAGCTGTTTTTT. Protein sequence: CASSPGTYTGELFF.